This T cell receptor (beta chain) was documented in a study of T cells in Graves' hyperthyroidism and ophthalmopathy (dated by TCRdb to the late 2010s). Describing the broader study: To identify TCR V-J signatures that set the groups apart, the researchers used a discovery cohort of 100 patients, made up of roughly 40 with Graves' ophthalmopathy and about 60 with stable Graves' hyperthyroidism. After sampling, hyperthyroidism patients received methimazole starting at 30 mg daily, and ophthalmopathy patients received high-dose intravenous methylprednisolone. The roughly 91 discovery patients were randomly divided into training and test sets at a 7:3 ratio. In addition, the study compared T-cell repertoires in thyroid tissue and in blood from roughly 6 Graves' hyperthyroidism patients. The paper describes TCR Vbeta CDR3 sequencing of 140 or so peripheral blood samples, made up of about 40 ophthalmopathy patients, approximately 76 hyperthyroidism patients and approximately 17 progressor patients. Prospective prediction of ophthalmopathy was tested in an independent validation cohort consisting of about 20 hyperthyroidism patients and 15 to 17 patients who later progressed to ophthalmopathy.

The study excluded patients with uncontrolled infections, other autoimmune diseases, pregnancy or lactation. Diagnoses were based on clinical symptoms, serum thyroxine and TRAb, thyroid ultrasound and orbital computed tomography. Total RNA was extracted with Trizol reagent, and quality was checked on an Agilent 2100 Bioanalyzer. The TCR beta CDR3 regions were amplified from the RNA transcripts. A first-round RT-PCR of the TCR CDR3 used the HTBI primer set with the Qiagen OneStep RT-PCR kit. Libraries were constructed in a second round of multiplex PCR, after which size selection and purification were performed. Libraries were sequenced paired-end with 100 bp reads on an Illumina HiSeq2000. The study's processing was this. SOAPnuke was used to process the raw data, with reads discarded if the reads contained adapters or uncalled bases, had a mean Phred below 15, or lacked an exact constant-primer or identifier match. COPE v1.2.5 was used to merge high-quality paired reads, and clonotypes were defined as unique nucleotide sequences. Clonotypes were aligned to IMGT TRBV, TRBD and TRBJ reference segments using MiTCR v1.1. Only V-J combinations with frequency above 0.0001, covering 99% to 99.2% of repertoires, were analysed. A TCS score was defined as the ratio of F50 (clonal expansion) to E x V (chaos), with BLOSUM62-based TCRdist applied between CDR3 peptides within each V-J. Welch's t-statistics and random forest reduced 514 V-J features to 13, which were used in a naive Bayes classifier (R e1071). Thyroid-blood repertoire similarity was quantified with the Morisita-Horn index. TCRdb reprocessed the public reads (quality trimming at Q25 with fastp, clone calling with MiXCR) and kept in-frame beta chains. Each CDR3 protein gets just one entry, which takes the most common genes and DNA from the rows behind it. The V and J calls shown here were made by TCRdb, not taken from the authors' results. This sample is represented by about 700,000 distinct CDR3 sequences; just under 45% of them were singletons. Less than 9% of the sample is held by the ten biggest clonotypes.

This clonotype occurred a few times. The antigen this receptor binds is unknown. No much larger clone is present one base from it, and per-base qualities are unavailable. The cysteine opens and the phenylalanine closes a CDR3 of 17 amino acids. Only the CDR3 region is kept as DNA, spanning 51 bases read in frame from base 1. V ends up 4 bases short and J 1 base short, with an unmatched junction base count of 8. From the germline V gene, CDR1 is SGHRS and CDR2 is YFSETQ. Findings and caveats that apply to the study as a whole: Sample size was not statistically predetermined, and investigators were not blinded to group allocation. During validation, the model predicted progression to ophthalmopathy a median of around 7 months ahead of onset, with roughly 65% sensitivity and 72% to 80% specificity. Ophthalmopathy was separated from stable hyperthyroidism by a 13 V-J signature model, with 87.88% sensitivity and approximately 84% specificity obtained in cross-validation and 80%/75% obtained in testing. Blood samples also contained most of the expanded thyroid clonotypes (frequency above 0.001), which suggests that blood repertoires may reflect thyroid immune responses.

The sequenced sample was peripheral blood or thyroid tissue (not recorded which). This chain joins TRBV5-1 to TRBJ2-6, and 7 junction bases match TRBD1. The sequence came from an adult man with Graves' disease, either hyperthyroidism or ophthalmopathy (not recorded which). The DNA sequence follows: TGCGCCAGCAGCCGGAGACAGGGTTTATCTGGGGCCAACGTCCTGACTTTC. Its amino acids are CASSRRQGLSGANVLTF.